This TCR beta chain was documented in a study of T cells after yellow fever vaccination. In TCRdb, the 5' RACE reads were re-called with MiXCR into one record per CDR3 protein. The table includes roughly 310,000 distinct CDR3 sequences, around 4% detected once. CDR3 length: 15 amino acids. Unmatched junction bases numbered 15, after V lost 4 bases and J lost 7 bases. Looked up from germline, CDR1 is DFQATT and CDR2 is SNEGSKA (reference sequence). The chain uses TRBV20-1 and TRBJ2-5; 7 nucleotides align to TRBD2. The input for sequencing was PBMCs, taken on the day of the yellow fever booster vaccination. The sequence came from a man aged 18 to 30 who received the YFV17D yellow fever vaccine. CDR3 DNA: TGCAGTGCTACTTCGACCGGGACTACCACTGGGACCCAGTACTTC. Translated, it gives CSATSTGTTTGTQYF.